This TCR beta chain was sequenced in a study of T-cell memory formation after mild COVID-19 (dated by TCRdb to the early 2020s). About the full investigation: TCR sequence clusters from the two donors were largely donor specific. T-cell clones expanding and contracting after mild COVID-19 in two donors were tracked by longitudinal TCRalpha and TCRbeta repertoire sequencing. The cohort comprised two young, previously healthy adult volunteers, one female and one male.

This clonotype was counted a few times. No cognate antigen has been identified for it. Base quality data are lacking; no much larger clone is found one base away. Paper-wide results and their limitations: Balanced CD4/CD8 phenotypes were observed for clones contracting from day 15 to 85, whereas a bias towards CD4+ was observed for a second wave of clones expanding from day 15 to 37. Contracting CD4+ clones appeared mostly in the CM and EM memory subsets, whereas CD8+ clones were enriched in EMRA. The study covered only a couple of mild cases, and larger cohorts including severe cases with pre-infection samples were considered necessary. Some responding clones were detected in pre-infection memory, which suggested that pre-existing cross-reactive memory T cells had joined the SARS-CoV-2 response. The second-wave clones that peaked on day 37 were not confirmed to be SARS-CoV-2 specific.

The germline V gene provides CDR1 SQVTM and CDR2 ANQGSEA. The CDR3 contains 13 residues, cysteine and phenylalanine counted. Just the 39-base CDR3 DNA is kept, in frame starting at base 1. V gives up 4 bases and J gives up 8 bases, and the segment between their germline ends measures 15 bases. PBMCs were isolated by Ficoll-Paque density gradient centrifugation. Reads for this sample came from an Illumina NovaSeq 6000. Using 5'RACE with constant-segment primers, TCRalpha and TCRbeta cDNA libraries were constructed, with sample barcodes and unique molecular identifiers added in the process. Trizol reagent was used to extract RNA from every sample. Amplification of the libraries took two PCR steps, and the second step added a second sample barcode plus Illumina TruSeq adapters. Sequencing of the libraries was done on an Illumina NovaSeq, producing 2 x 150 bp paired-end reads. The original methods were these. Reads were demultiplexed and collapsed into UMI-guided consensus sequences with migec v1.2.7. Using mixcr v2.1.11, UMI consensuses were aligned to TRA and TRB V and J templates and then assembled into clonotypes. A clonotype was counted as expanded or contracted only when both edgeR and NoisET called the clonotype significant, with the noise models trained on biological replicates. For edgeR calls, the thresholds were a false discovery rate-adjusted p below 0.01 and a log2 fold-change of 1. As an exploratory analysis of dynamics, max-normalized trajectories of the 1000 most abundant clonotypes were examined by PCA with hierarchical clustering. The CD4 or CD8 phenotype of responding clones was assigned using the separately sequenced CD4+ and CD8+ repertoires. Using fastp trimming at Q25 and MiXCR clonotype assembly, TCRdb reanalyzed the public sequencing data and kept in-frame beta chains. Each CDR3 protein appears once, grouped with its most common genes and DNA. The V and J calls come from TCRdb's annotation, not from the publication. The table for this sample lists 450,000 or so distinct CDR3 sequences; around a quarter of them were counted only once. The leading ten clones occupy approximately 12% of the sample.

What was sequenced was PBMCs or a T cell subset sorted from them (not recorded which). The origin of this receptor is an adult woman who had mild COVID-19 (a few samples of this study predate the infection). The sample titles of this study are shuffled in the database, so cell type and time point are left out; the donor was told from shared clones. The chain links TRBV29-1 with TRBJ2-1; the D gene is possibly TRBD1, with 7 bases matching. The sequenced DNA is TGCAGCGTTGGGGGGGACAGTCGGGATGAGCAGTTCTTC. It translates as CSVGGDSRDEQFF.